The 26 T cell receptor beta chains presented below share a single source sample, sequenced in a study of cytomegalovirus exposure and HLA in healthy donors. Sequencing was performed with immunoSEQ multiplex PCR; in TCRdb, only in-frame clones are kept and a portion is missing. This table has about 360,000 clones, more than 80% appearing once. The source material was PBMCs. Source of these receptors: a woman younger than 30 in good health and CMV-seronegative.

This clone occurred once. The chain recombines TRBV2 with TRBJ2-1; TRBD1 is a possible D gene (5 bases). Trimming cost V 8 bases and J 7 bases, with 15 bases left between them. Germline V gives CDR1 SNHLY, CDR2 FYNNEI. The CDR3 length is 13 residues. CDR3 loop: CASLMGQDNEQFF. The CDR3 DNA sequence: TGTGCCAGCCTCATGGGGCAGGATAATGAGCAGTTCTTC.

The CDR3 protein is CASSQLGGETQYF. DNA for the CDR3: TGCGCCAGCAGCCAGCTAGGAGGGGAGACCCAGTACTTC. This chain links TRBV4-1 with TRBJ2-5; tentative D call: TRBD2 (6 bases). Trimming stripped 3 bases from V and 5 bases from J, with 10 bases between. Germline lookup yields CDR1 MGHRA and CDR2 YSYEKL. The CDR3 is made up of 13 amino acids.

This clone was detected only a few times. The chain has TRBV10-2 and TRBJ2-7; 10 nucleotides align to TRBD2. CDR1 is WSHSY, CDR2 SAAADI, per germline. This CDR3 is built from 14 residues. Unmatched junction bases numbered 7, after V lost 4 bases and J lost 7 bases. CDR3: CASSGPSGSGEQYF. As DNA, the CDR3 is TGCGCCAGCAGTGGGCCTAGCGGGAGTGGTGAGCAGTACTTC.

The table lists this clone with a count of one. The chain has TRBV7-7 and TRBJ2-2; TRBD2 is a possible D gene (5 bases). Trimming removed 5 bases from V and 3 bases from J, with 13 bases in between. In germline, CDR1 is SSHAT, CDR2 FNYEAQ (reference sequence). This CDR3 comprises 15 residues. This chain's CDR3 is CASSAQGGDTGELFF. The CDR3 DNA reads TGTGCCAGCAGCGCCCAAGGAGGCGACACCGGGGAGCTGTTTTTT.

This clone occurred once. The genes are TRBV11-2 and TRBJ1-1; unclear D gene. Germline-derived CDR1 and CDR2 are SGHAT and FQNNGV. The CDR3 runs to 16 residues. The V gene lost 4 bases and the J gene lost 1 base, with 16 bases spanning the gap. The CDR3 DNA reads as TGTGCCAGCAGCTCGAGCTGGGCCAGGTCGAACACTGAAGCTTTCTTT. Protein: CASSSSWARSNTEAFF.

The rearrangement joins TRBV27 to TRBJ2-7; possible D gene TRBD1, 5 bases. The CDR3 totals 13 residues. V lost 5 bases and J lost 6, with 14 bases in between. Germline values: CDR1 MNHEY, CDR2 SMNVEV (reference sequence). CDR3 nucleotides: TGTGCCAGCAGTCTCATCCCAGGGTCCGAGCAGTACTTC. Its translation: CASSLIPGSEQYF.

The chain links TRBV6-5 to TRBJ2-4; weak D call: TRBD1 (5 bases). Germline assignment: CDR1 MNHEY and CDR2 SVGAGI. CDR3 length: 14 residues. Trimming took off 8 bases at V and 0 bases at J, with 11 bases between the two ends. In nucleotides, the CDR3 is TGTGCCAGCGGGGCTACTCAAGCCAAAAACATTCAGTACTTC. Translation: CASGATQAKNIQYF.

This rearrangement joins TRBV5-1 to TRBJ1-4; TRBD1 agrees at 11 bases. Unmatched junction bases numbered 6, after V lost 7 bases and J lost 7 bases. CDR1 is SGHRS, CDR2 YFSETQ, per germline. There are 14 residues in the CDR3. The CDR3 nucleotides are TGCGCCAGCGGCCCTGGACAGGGGGCTGAAAAACTGTTTTTT. This translates into CASGPGQGAEKLFF.

The rearrangement joins TRBV2 to TRBJ1-4, with 9 bases identical to TRBD1. CDR3 size: 16 residues. V shed 6 bases and J 3 bases; nucleotides not matched to a gene: 8. The germline V gene has CDR1 SNHLY and CDR2 FYNNEI. This CDR3 reads CASSIGQGLPNEKLFF. The CDR3, as DNA: TGTGCCAGCAGCATCGGACAGGGGCTTCCTAATGAAAAACTGTTTTTT. The complete variable domain, with remaining parts taken from reference TRBV2 and TRBJ1-4, reads EPEVTQTPSHQVTQMGQEVILRCVPISNHLYFYWYRQILGQKVEFLVSFYNNEISEKSEIFDDQFSVERPDGSNFTLKIRSTKLEDSAMYFCASSIGQGLPNEKLFFGSGTQLSVL.

The chain links TRBV11-2 to TRBJ1-2; 7 bases are shared with TRBD1. After removal of 5 bases from V and 0 bases from J, the junction contained 6 bases not matched to a gene. This CDR3 contains 15 residues. Germline lookup yields CDR1 SGHAT and CDR2 FQNNGV. Here the CDR3 reads CASSPSGGANYGYTF. CDR3 DNA: TGTGCCAGCAGCCCCTCAGGGGGAGCTAACTATGGCTACACCTTC.

The J gene is TRBJ2-3, the V gene TRBV2; D remains ambiguous. There are 12 residues in the CDR3. In germline, CDR1 is SNHLY, CDR2 FYNNEI. The V end lost 1 base, the J end lost 5 bases, and 4 bases lay between the germline ends. The CDR3 sequence is CASSEELDTQYF. The CDR3 bases are TGTGCCAGCAGTGAAGAACTAGATACGCAGTATTTT. The full variable domain, rest sourced from reference TRBV2 and TRBJ2-3, is EPEVTQTPSHQVTQMGQEVILRCVPISNHLYFYWYRQILGQKVEFLVSFYNNEISEKSEIFDDQFSVERPDGSNFTLKIRSTKLEDSAMYFCASSEELDTQYFGPGTRLTVL.

This clone was found once. The chain links TRBV29-1 to TRBJ2-1; D might be TRBD1 (6 bases). Trimming left V 7 bases short and J 0 bases short, with 13 bases between. Germline V gives CDR1 SQVTM, CDR2 ANQGSEA. The CDR3 has 14 residues. The CDR3: CSAETDSSYNEQFF. For the CDR3, the DNA is TGCAGCGCCGAGACGGACAGCTCCTACAATGAGCAGTTCTTC.

The chain carries TRBV7-8 and TRBJ1-5; 10 bases fit TRBD1. This CDR3 contains 16 residues. From germline, CDR1 is SGHVS and CDR2 FQNEAQ. V lost 5 bases, J lost 5 bases, and 9 bases stayed unmatched. The chain's CDR3 is CASSARDRGDHQPQHF. In DNA, the CDR3 is TGTGCCAGCAGCGCGAGGGACAGGGGTGATCATCAGCCCCAGCATTTT.

This clone was counted between two and nine times. This specimen includes other DNA sequences encoding the same CDR3. The V and J genes are TRBV6-5 and TRBJ1-2; weak D call: TRBD1 (6 bases). CDR1 is MNHEY, CDR2 SVGAGI, per germline. Trimming cost V 0 bases and J 4 bases, with 12 bases left between them. The CDR3 is made up of 15 amino acids. The CDR3 loop is CASSYSGGAGYGYTF. The DNA of the CDR3 is TGTGCCAGCAGTTACTCGGGGGGGGCCGGCTATGGCTACACCTTC.

This chain uses TRBV19 with TRBJ2-7; TRBD1 aligns across 8 bases. Trimming took 10 bases from V and 2 from J; bases not matched to a gene: 7. This CDR3 spans 13 amino acids. Germline V lookup: CDR1 LNHDA, CDR2 SQIVND (reference sequence). CDR3 region: CATRGQGAYEQYF. CDR3 DNA: TGTGCCACCAGGGGGCAGGGGGCCTACGAGCAGTACTTC.

CDR3: CASSRGTGEQYF. CDR3 nucleotides: TGTGCCAGCAGCCGAGGAACGGGCGAGCAGTACTTC. The chain employs TRBV11-2 and TRBJ2-7; D is unclear. The V and J ends lost 5 bases and 6 bases respectively, with 11 bases between them. CDR3 length: 12 residues. From germline, CDR1 is SGHAT and CDR2 FQNNGV.

This clone has only one observation. The rearrangement uses TRBV7-2 and TRBJ2-3; D remains ambiguous. The V gene lost 5 bases and the J gene lost 7 bases, with 7 bases spanning the gap. The CDR3 runs to 11 residues. Germline V gene sequence: CDR1 SGHTA, CDR2 FQGNSA. This chain's CDR3 is CASSQEYTQYF. CDR3 DNA: TGTGCCAGCAGCCAAGAGTATACGCAGTATTTT.

V is TRBV2 and J is TRBJ2-7; D might be TRBD1 (6 bases). The germline V gene has CDR1 SNHLY and CDR2 FYNNEI. The germline V and J ends were trimmed by 6 bases and 2 bases, with 11 bases remaining between them. CDR3 length: 13 amino acids. CDR3 sequence reads: CASSGPGAYEQYF. CDR3 nucleotides: TGTGCCAGCAGCGGTCCAGGGGCCTACGAGCAGTACTTC.

V gene TRBV27 combines with J gene TRBJ2-7, with D possibly matching TRBD1 (5 bases). Germline CDR1 is MNHEY and CDR2 is SMNVEV (reference sequence). V was shortened by 0 bases and J by 0 bases, with 12 bases between the two germline ends. This CDR3 has 16 amino acids. As DNA, the CDR3 is TGTGCCAGCAGTTTATCAGCGAGCAGGGCCTCCTACGAGCAGTACTTC. It codes for CASSLSASRASYEQYF.

The chain is built from TRBV7-7 and TRBJ2-7; D is perhaps TRBD1 (6 bases). V was clipped by 3 bases and J by 6 bases, with 18 bases between them. Germline-derived CDR1 and CDR2 are SSHAT and FNYEAQ (reference sequence). CDR3 length equals 15 residues. Here the CDR3 reads CASSFPRDKHSEQYF. CDR3 DNA sequence: TGTGCCAGCAGCTTTCCCCGGGACAAACATTCCGAGCAGTACTTC.

The rearrangement links TRBV27 to TRBJ2-7, with 9 bases fitting TRBD1. Trimming cost V 5 bases and J 3 bases; bases outside gene matches: 5. Germline values: CDR1 MNHEY, CDR2 SMNVEV (reference sequence). The CDR3 sequence is 14 residues long. CDR3 in amino acids: CASSPDRGGYEQYF. The CDR3 DNA reads TGTGCCAGCAGTCCGGACAGGGGCGGCTACGAGCAGTACTTC.

The gene calls are TRBV27 and TRBJ2-7; 8 positions agree with TRBD1. This CDR3 spans 13 amino acids. Germline values: CDR1 MNHEY, CDR2 SMNVEV (reference sequence). V lost 7 bases to trimming and J lost 7 bases; unmatched junction nucleotides: 9. DNA for the CDR3: TGTGCCAGCAAAGGACAGGGTAGAACGGAGCAGTACTTC. Translating gives CASKGQGRTEQYF.

As concerns this clone: Other nucleotide sequences from this sample produce the same CDR3. The V gene is TRBV27, the J gene TRBJ1-2; TRBD1 agrees at 9 bases. The CDR3 length is 13 residues. Germline V gives CDR1 MNHEY, CDR2 SMNVEV (reference sequence). Trimming at V came to 5 bases and at J to 5 bases, leaving 3 bases not matched to a gene. This chain's CDR3 is CASSLDRGYGYTF. In DNA, the CDR3 is TGTGCCAGCAGTCTCGACAGGGGGTATGGCTACACCTTC.

Remarks on this clone: One end of the junction is discordant with germline, which a read error may explain. This rearrangement joins TRBV2 to TRBJ1-2, with a weak D call TRBD1 (6 bases). CDR3 length: 13 amino acids. Per the germline V gene, CDR1 is SNHLY and CDR2 is FYNNEI. The CDR3 DNA follows: TGTGCCAGCAGCGAAGGACAGTCGTATGGCTACACCTTC. It is translated as CASSEGQSYGYTF.

The DNA for the CDR3 is TGTGCCAGAAGGGACAGTGGGTGGACCCAGTACTTC. It encodes CARRDSGWTQYF. The chain carries TRBV27 and TRBJ2-5; 7 bases map to TRBD1. V was pared by 9 bases and J by 7 bases, with 8 bases of the junction left unmatched. From germline, CDR1 is MNHEY and CDR2 SMNVEV (reference sequence). This CDR3 spans 12 amino acids.

This chain uses TRBV7-6 with TRBJ2-7, with 7 bases lining up with TRBD1. The CDR3 has 14 amino acids. Trimming removed 5 bases from V and 4 bases from J; junction bases left unmatched: 8. Germline V gives CDR1 SGHVS, CDR2 FNYEAQ. The DNA for the CDR3 is TGTGCCAGCAGCCCGAGACAGGGTGGTTACGAGCAGTACTTC. It translates to CASSPRQGGYEQYF.